The 4 T cell receptor beta chains presented below share a single source sample, sequenced in a study of tumor and adjacent non-tumor tissue in lung cancer (dated by TCRdb to between 2017 and 2018). Bulk unsorted tissue served as the source for RNA extraction, and RNA quality was assessed using a NanoDrop ND-1000 and an Agilent 2100. Distant non-tumor tissue taken more than 3 cm from the tumor edge was used as the normal lung sample. Receptors were amplified or captured by multiplex PCR. Sequencing was performed on an Illumina HiSeq 2500. Following protocols modified from ARM-PCR, the researchers constructed TCRbeta libraries through three rounds of nested PCR with primers (Table S4). TCRdb reprocessed the public reads (quality trimming at Q25 with fastp, clone calling with MiXCR) and kept in-frame beta chains. Rows with a matching CDR3 protein are joined into one entry that keeps the most common DNA and genes. For this sample there are roughly 69,000 distinct CDR3 sequences; 75% to 85% appear just once. Less than 50% of the sample is in the top ten clones.

Sequencing used distant non-tumor lung tissue. All receptors derive from a man between 60 and 75 years old with non-small cell lung cancer.

The rearrangement uses TRBV6-1 and TRBJ1-5; D might be TRBD2 (6 bases). The assigned J gene may be wrong: the sequence end matches TRBJ2-3 better. Per germline, CDR1 MNHNS and CDR2 SASEGT. The CDR3 spans 14 residues. CDR3 protein: CASSVDRGNQPQYF. CDR3 coding DNA: TGTGCCAGCAGTGTCGATCGGGGGAATCAGCCCCAGTATTTT.

The chain has TRBV28 and TRBJ1-1; D unclear. V was trimmed by 6 bases and J by 1 base, leaving 15 bases between them. The germline V gene encodes CDR1 MDHEN and CDR2 SYDVKM. The CDR3 runs to 15 residues. For the CDR3, the DNA is TGTGCCAGCAGGCTCCTGCAGGAACCGAACACTGAAGCTTTCTTT. Encoded protein: CASRLLQEPNTEAFF.

By share, this clonotype counts as medium-sized. The V call is TRBV29-1, the J call TRBJ1-5, with 8 bases that match TRBD1. Looked up from germline, CDR1 is SQVTM and CDR2 is ANQGSEA. V was pared by 4 bases and J by 4 bases, with 3 bases of the junction left unmatched. The CDR3 length is 13 residues. The CDR3 DNA follows: TGCAGCGTTGCAGGGGGCAGGAATCAGCCCCAGCATTTT. It encodes CSVAGGRNQPQHF.

Points on this clonotype: Given the absence of the conserved phenylalanine or tryptophan at the CDR3 end, a read error is likely. Because the CDR3's place on the DNA is in doubt, the DNA is left out and the CDR3 is given as listed by TCRdb. The V gene is TRBV20-1, the J gene TRBJ2-1; the table calls TRBD1, which could not be checked here. Germline CDR1 is DFQATT and CDR2 is SNEGSKA (reference sequence). Ends included, the CDR3 has 11 residues. The CDR3 here is CSASMGGEEFL.